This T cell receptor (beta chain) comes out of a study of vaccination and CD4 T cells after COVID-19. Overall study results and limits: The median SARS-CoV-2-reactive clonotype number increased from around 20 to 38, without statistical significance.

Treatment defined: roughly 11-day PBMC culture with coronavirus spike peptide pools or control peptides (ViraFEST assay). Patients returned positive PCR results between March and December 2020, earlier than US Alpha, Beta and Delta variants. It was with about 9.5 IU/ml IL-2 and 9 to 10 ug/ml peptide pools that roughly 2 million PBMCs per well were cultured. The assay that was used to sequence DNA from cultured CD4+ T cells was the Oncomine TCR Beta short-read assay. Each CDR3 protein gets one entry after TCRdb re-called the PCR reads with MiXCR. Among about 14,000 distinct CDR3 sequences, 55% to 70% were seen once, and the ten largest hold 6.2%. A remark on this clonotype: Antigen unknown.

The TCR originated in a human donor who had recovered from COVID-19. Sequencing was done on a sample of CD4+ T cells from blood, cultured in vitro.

As DNA, the CDR3 is TGTGCCAGCAGATCCTACACTAACACTGAAGCTTTCTTT. This codes for CASRSYTNTEAFF. This chain links TRBV6-1 with TRBJ1-1; D gene ambiguous. The CDR3 length is 13 residues. Trimming left V 6 bases short and J 2 bases short, with 10 bases between. Germline CDR1 reads MNHNS; CDR2 reads SASEGT.